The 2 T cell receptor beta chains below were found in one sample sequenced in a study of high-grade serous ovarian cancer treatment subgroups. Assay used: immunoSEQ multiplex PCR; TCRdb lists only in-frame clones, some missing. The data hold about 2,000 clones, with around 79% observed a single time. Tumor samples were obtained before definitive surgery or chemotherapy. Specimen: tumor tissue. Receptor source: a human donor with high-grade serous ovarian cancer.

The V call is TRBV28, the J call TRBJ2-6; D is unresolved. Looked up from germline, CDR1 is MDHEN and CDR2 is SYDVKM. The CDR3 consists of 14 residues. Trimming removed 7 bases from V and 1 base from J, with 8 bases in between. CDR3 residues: CASNSFSGANVLTF. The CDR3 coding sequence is TGTGCCAGCAACTCCTTTTCTGGGGCCAACGTCCTGACTTTC.

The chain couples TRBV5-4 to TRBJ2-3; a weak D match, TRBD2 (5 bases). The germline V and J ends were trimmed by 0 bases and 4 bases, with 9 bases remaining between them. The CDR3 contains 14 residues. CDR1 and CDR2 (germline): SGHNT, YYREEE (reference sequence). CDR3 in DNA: TGTGCCAGCAGCTTGGGCGAGGGCCCAGATACGCAGTATTTT. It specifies CASSLGEGPDTQYF.